The 8 T cell receptor beta chains presented below share a single source sample, sequenced in a study of OX40 agonist ivuxolimab in advanced cancers. TCRdb's copy holds only in-frame clones and misses some; the assay was immunoSEQ multiplex PCR. The repertoire holds over 95,000 clones, with roughly 90% as singletons. The source material was CD4+ or CD8+ T cells sorted from blood, sampled in a trial of the OX40 agonist ivuxolimab. These receptors came from an adult with an advanced solid tumor such as melanoma, head and neck, liver or kidney cancer.

This clone showed up just once. The chain is built from TRBV6-5 and TRBJ2-4, with TRBD1 matching 9 bases. Trimming took 4 bases from V and 4 from J; bases not matched to a gene: 8. Germline CDR1 reads MNHEY; CDR2 reads SVGAGI. CDR3 length: 16 amino acids. In DNA, the CDR3 is TGTGCCAGCAGTTCGCCCATGACAGGGGGTAAAAACATTCAGTACTTC. It is translated as CASSSPMTGGKNIQYF.

The genes are TRBV20-1 and TRBJ1-1; tentative D call: TRBD1 (6 bases). V was shortened by 3 bases and J by 10 bases, with 12 bases between the two germline ends. Germline loops: CDR1 DFQATT, CDR2 SNEGSKA (reference sequence). The CDR3 is 11 residues long. The CDR3: CSARPQGSAFF. The DNA for the CDR3 is TGCAGTGCTAGGCCACAGGGATCAGCTTTCTTT.

The chain combines TRBV12-5 with TRBJ2-3; D is undetermined. The CDR3 runs to 13 residues. Between the trimmed V and J ends, which lost 5 bases and 3 bases, there was a span of 9 bases. Germline CDR1 LGHNT, CDR2 FRNRAP. CDR3 in amino acids: CASGLPPTDTQYF. CDR3 DNA sequence: TGTGCTAGTGGTCTTCCACCAACAGATACGCAGTATTTT.

The gene calls are TRBV11-2 and TRBJ1-5; a possible D gene is TRBD1 (5 bases). The V end was cut by 2 bases, the J end by 7 bases, with 9 bases between. Germline CDR1 is SGHAT and CDR2 is FQNNGV. This CDR3 is 13 amino acids long. CDR3 bases: TGTGCCAGCAGCTTAAGCAGGGAACAGCCCCAGCATTTT. The encoded protein is CASSLSREQPQHF.

The J gene is TRBJ2-7, the V gene TRBV7-2, with 10 bases identical to TRBD1. The junction had 9 bases not matched to a gene; V was cut back by 5 bases and J by 5 bases. In germline, CDR1 is SGHTA, CDR2 FQGNSA. There are 15 residues in the CDR3. CDR3 in DNA: TGTGCCAGCAGCAACCCGGGACAGGGGTTCAACGAGCAGTACTTC. It specifies CASSNPGQGFNEQYF.

This chain connects TRBV5-6 to TRBJ1-3; 9 nucleotides match TRBD1. This CDR3 is built from 17 residues. CDR1 is SGHDT and CDR2 is YYEEEE in the germline V gene. Trimming took 3 bases from V and 4 from J; bases not matched to a gene: 11. The CDR3 DNA is TGTGCCAGCAGCTCATACAGGGGGCGACTCCCCGGAAACACCATATATTTT. Residues: CASSSYRGRLPGNTIYF.

This clone was counted once. The V gene is TRBV6-1, the J gene TRBJ2-1; D assignment may be TRBD1 or TRBD2 (5 bases each). Germline V gives CDR1 MNHNS, CDR2 SASEGT. With 6 bases removed from V and 10 bases from J, the gap between germline ends came to 10 bases. This CDR3 has 11 residues. The CDR3 DNA reads TGTGCCAGCAGCCAATGGGGGGAGCAGTTCTTC. As protein: CASSQWGEQFF.

The chain is built from TRBV28 and TRBJ2-5, with 9 bases matching TRBD2. CDR3 length: 15 residues. The trim removed 6 bases at V and 5 bases at J, leaving 10 bases unmatched. The germline gives CDR1 MDHEN, CDR2 SYDVKM. The CDR3 region has the DNA TGTGCCAGCAGCGCACCTAGCGGGACGGGGGAGACCCAGTACTTC. Its translation is CASSAPSGTGETQYF.